One sample yielded the 30 T cell receptor beta chains listed below, sequenced in a study of OX40 agonist ivuxolimab in advanced cancers. The method was immunoSEQ multiplex PCR; TCRdb's version includes in-frame clones alone and lacks a portion of them. Altogether about 99,000 clones are present, more than 85% being singletons, with the ten largest covering roughly 0.33%. The sample was CD4+ or CD8+ T cells sorted from blood, taken in a trial of the OX40 agonist ivuxolimab. Receptors originate from an adult with an advanced solid tumor such as melanoma, head and neck, liver or kidney cancer.

Only one count was recorded for this clone. The genes are TRBV11-2 and TRBJ1-3; D possibly corresponds to TRBD1 (6 bases). Trimming took off 2 bases at V and 4 bases at J, with 12 bases between the two ends. Germline V gives CDR1 SGHAT, CDR2 FQNNGV. This CDR3 has 15 amino acids. The CDR3 reads CASSLYRVGGNTIYF. CDR3 nucleotides: TGTGCCAGCAGCTTATACAGGGTCGGCGGAAACACCATATATTTT. The whole variable domain, filled in from reference TRBV11-2 and TRBJ1-3, reads EAGVAQSPRYKIIEKRQSVAFWCNPISGHATLYWYQQILGQGPKLLIQFQNNGVVDDSQLPKDRFSAERLKGVDSTLKIQPAKLEDSAVYLCASSLYRVGGNTIYFGEGSWLTVV.

V usage is TRBV21-1 and J usage is TRBJ1-2; whether TRBD1, the table's D call, matches the DNA was not checked. TRBV21-1 is annotated as a pseudogene. CDR3 length equals 15 residues. The CDR3 is CASFGQSSANYGYTF. DNA of the CDR3: TGTGCCTCCTTCGGACAGTCCTCAGCTAACTATGGCTACACCTTC.

The chain links TRBV5-4 to TRBJ2-7; D is unresolved. The CDR3 runs to 15 residues. V lost 0 bases to trimming and J lost 5 bases, with 15 bases between them. Germline values: CDR1 SGHNT, CDR2 YYREEE (reference sequence). The CDR3 reads CASSLVSHSVHEQYF. Here the CDR3 DNA reads TGTGCCAGCAGCTTGGTAAGTCATTCGGTCCACGAGCAGTACTTC. Using reference TRBV5-4 and TRBJ2-7 for the parts outside the CDR3, the full variable domain is ETGVTQSPTHLIKTRGQQVTLRCSSQSGHNTVSWYQQALGQGPQFIFQYYREEENGRGNFPPRFSGLQFPNYSSELNVNALELDDSALYLCASSLVSHSVHEQYFGPGTRLTVT.

The chain employs TRBV6-5 and TRBJ1-1; TRBD1 might be the D (5 bases). V was clipped by 7 bases and J by 4 bases, with 19 bases between them. The germline V gene has CDR1 MNHEY and CDR2 SVGAGI. This CDR3 has 15 amino acids. As DNA, the CDR3 is TGTGCCAGCAAGGTCCTTGACAATAGGGGCACTGAAGCTTTCTTT. Translated, it gives CASKVLDNRGTEAFF.

The chain employs TRBV28 and TRBJ1-5, with D unresolved. Germline V gives CDR1 MDHEN, CDR2 SYDVKM. The CDR3 spans 16 residues. Deletions cut 5 bases from V and 2 bases from J, with 16 bases between. CDR3 DNA sequence: TGTGCCAGCAGTCGACTAAGGTGGCGCGGCAATCAGCCCCAGCATTTT. Translated, it gives CASSRLRWRGNQPQHF.

The chain carries TRBV18 and TRBJ2-7; D is unresolved. The CDR3 has 12 amino acids. V lost 3 bases and J 5 bases, leaving 8 bases between the germline ends. CDR1 and CDR2 (germline): KGHSH, LQKENI. CDR3: CASSPNSNEQYF. DNA for the CDR3: TGTGCCAGCTCACCTAACTCGAACGAGCAGTACTTC.

The chain uses TRBV5-1 and TRBJ2-2; 7 nucleotides agree with TRBD2. There are 14 residues in the CDR3. The germline gives CDR1 SGHRS, CDR2 YFSETQ. Germline trimming cut 4 bases from V and 3 bases from J; bases unmatched to any gene: 3. The CDR3 DNA sequence: TGCGCCAGCAGCGGGGGACTATACACCGGGGAGCTGTTTTTT. Amino acid sequence: CASSGGLYTGELFF. Full variable domain (missing parts from reference TRBV5-1 and TRBJ2-2): KAGVTQTPRYLIKTRGQQVTLSCSPISGHRSVSWYQQTPGQGLQFLFEYFSETQRNKGNFPGRFSGRQFSNSRSEMNVSTLELGDSALYLCASSGGLYTGELFFGEGSRLTVL.

V usage is TRBV6-5 and J usage is TRBJ2-1, with a weak D call TRBD2 (7 bases). Trimming shortened V by 4 bases and J by 8 bases, and 12 bases separated the two germline ends. The CDR3 sequence is 13 residues long. CDR1 is MNHEY, CDR2 SVGAGI, per germline. Here the CDR3 reads CASSSIGGHEQFF. CDR3 DNA sequence: TGTGCCAGCAGTTCCATCGGGGGGCATGAGCAGTTCTTC.

The gene calls are TRBV5-8 and TRBJ2-2, with 10 bases matching TRBD2. The CDR3 totals 16 residues. Trimming cost V 4 bases and J 5 bases; bases outside gene matches: 8. The germline CDR1 and CDR2 sequences are SGHTS and YDEGEE. CDR3 region: CASSMGLAIGTGELFF. In DNA, the CDR3 is TGTGCCAGCAGCATGGGACTAGCGATAGGTACCGGGGAGCTGTTTTTT. Supplemented by reference TRBV5-8 and TRBJ2-2, the full variable domain reads EAGVTQSPTHLIKTRGQQATLRCSPISGHTSVYWYQQALGLGLQFLLWYDEGEERNRGNFPPRFSGRQFPNYSSELNVNALELEDSALYLCASSMGLAIGTGELFFGEGSRLTVL.

The chain has TRBV15 and TRBJ2-5, with 9 bases that match TRBD1. The germline V gene has CDR1 LNHNV and CDR2 YYDKDF (reference sequence). This CDR3 contains 15 residues. J was trimmed by 3 bases and V by 4 bases; bases with no gene match: 6. The CDR3 sequence is CATSTMDRGKETQYF. CDR3 bases: TGTGCCACCAGCACAATGGACAGGGGTAAAGAGACCCAGTACTTC.

The chain is built from TRBV18 and TRBJ2-6; no clear D. The CDR3 is made up of 15 amino acids. Germline CDR1 KGHSH, CDR2 LQKENI. Trimming cost V 1 base and J 4 bases, with 8 bases left between them. CDR3 sequence (DNA): TGTGCCAGCTCACCACAACGGACCGGGGCCAACGTCCTGACTTTC. It is translated as CASSPQRTGANVLTF.

This chain connects TRBV7-3 to TRBJ2-3; D is ambiguous. Germline lookup yields CDR1 SGHTA and CDR2 FQGTGA. This CDR3 has 13 amino acids. V was shortened by 1 base and J by 2 bases, with 4 bases between the two germline ends. Here the CDR3 DNA reads TGTGCCAGCAGCTTAATACTCACAGATACGCAGTATTTT. It encodes CASSLILTDTQYF.

This rearrangement joins TRBV28 to TRBJ2-7; TRBD1 might be the D (6 bases). Germline assignment: CDR1 MDHEN and CDR2 SYDVKM. V was clipped by 2 bases and J by 0 bases, with 8 bases between them. This CDR3 is built from 14 residues. CDR3 in amino acids: CASSLRDTSYEQYF. DNA of the CDR3: TGTGCCAGCAGTTTACGGGACACCTCCTACGAGCAGTACTTC.

The chain recombines TRBV7-2 with TRBJ2-5, with D maybe TRBD2 (6 bases). Trimming shortened V by 6 bases and J by 5 bases, and 16 bases separated the two germline ends. The germline gives CDR1 SGHTA, CDR2 FQGNSA. This CDR3 has 14 residues. Here the CDR3 reads CASRVPGAGETQYF. The CDR3 bases are TGTGCCAGCAGGGTACCTGGGGCGGGGGAGACCCAGTACTTC.

The gene calls are TRBV9 and TRBJ2-3, with 7 bases fitting TRBD2. Germline trimming cut 0 bases from V and 3 bases from J; bases unmatched to any gene: 4. This CDR3 is 15 amino acids long. The germline CDR1 and CDR2 sequences are SGDLS and YYNGEE. The CDR3 nucleotides are TGTGCCAGCAGCGTAGGCCAGGGAGGGACAGATACGCAGTATTTT. This translates into CASSVGQGGTDTQYF.

This clone was seen more than once but under ten times. The chain uses TRBV6-1 and TRBJ2-7, with a weak D call TRBD2 (6 bases). Trimming took 0 bases from V and 1 from J, leaving 10 bases between them. The CDR3 totals 15 residues. Germline-derived CDR1 and CDR2 are MNHNS and SASEGT. CDR3: CASSEASAGSYEQYF. DNA for the CDR3: TGTGCCAGCAGTGAAGCTTCGGCGGGGTCCTACGAGCAGTACTTC.

This chain's CDR3 is CASTTSGISGNTIYF. CDR3 sequence (DNA): TGTGCCAGCACCACCTCCGGGATCTCTGGAAACACCATATATTTT. This sequence joins TRBV28 and TRBJ1-3; D is unresolved. This CDR3 region has 15 residues. Germline lookup yields CDR1 MDHEN and CDR2 SYDVKM. Trimming cost V 7 bases and J 0 bases, with 13 bases left between them.

The J gene is TRBJ1-2, the V gene TRBV30; weak D call: TRBD1 (5 bases). Trimming took 1 base from V and 8 from J, leaving 20 bases between them. CDR1 GTSNPN and CDR2 SVGIG come from the germline V gene (reference sequence). The CDR3 consists of 15 residues. The CDR3: CAWSASTGPSQGYTF. CDR3 in DNA: TGTGCCTGGAGTGCTTCTACAGGACCTTCGCAGGGCTACACCTTC.

This chain links TRBV28 with TRBJ2-5, with TRBD2 identical over 8 bases. The length of the CDR3 is 15 residues. The V gene end was trimmed by 7 bases and the J gene end by 7 bases; junction bases not matched to a gene: 14. Germline V lookup: CDR1 MDHEN, CDR2 SYDVKM. The chain's CDR3 is CASTRAGGRMGTQYF. CDR3 in DNA: TGTGCCAGCACCAGGGCGGGCGGGAGGATGGGGACCCAGTACTTC. Using reference TRBV28 and TRBJ2-5 for the parts outside the CDR3, the full variable domain is DVKVTQSSRYLVKRTGEKVFLECVQDMDHENMFWYRQDPGLGLRLIYFSYDVKMKEKGDIPEGYSVSREKKERFSLILESASTNQTSMYLCASTRAGGRMGTQYFGPGTRLLVL.

The gene calls are TRBV19 and TRBJ2-2; TRBD2 agrees at 12 bases. Trimming removed 3 bases from V and 4 bases from J; junction bases left unmatched: 9. The germline V gene has CDR1 LNHDA and CDR2 SQIVND (reference sequence). The CDR3 contains 18 residues. CDR3 coding DNA: TGTGCCAGTAGTATCGCTACTAGCGGGAGGCTTGGCACCGGGGAGCTGTTTTTT. Its protein is CASSIATSGRLGTGELFF.

The chain employs TRBV29-1 and TRBJ2-7; 9 bases agree with TRBD2. The CDR3 has 13 residues. CDR1 is SQVTM and CDR2 is ANQGSEA in the germline V gene. V shed 7 bases and J 4 bases; nucleotides not matched to a gene: 8. Here the CDR3 DNA reads TGCAGCGCTAAGAGCGGGAGGCTTTACGAGCAGTACTTC. It translates to CSAKSGRLYEQYF.

This clone was detected only once. CDR3 amino acids: CAIRPGGSDSPLHF. The CDR3 DNA follows: TGTGCCATCAGGCCCGGGGGGAGTGATTCACCCCTCCACTTT. The V call is TRBV10-3, the J call TRBJ1-6; D may be TRBD1 (5 bases). Trimming stripped 6 bases from V and 8 bases from J, with 14 bases between. In germline, CDR1 is ENHRY, CDR2 SYGVKD. This CDR3 has 14 amino acids.

The count of this clone is one. The V call is TRBV5-1, the J call TRBJ2-1, with TRBD1 matching over 9 bases. From germline, CDR1 is SGHRS and CDR2 YFSETQ. The CDR3 is 15 residues long. J was trimmed by 3 bases and V by 2 bases; bases with no gene match: 3. This CDR3 reads CASSLGDRDYNEQFF. The CDR3 nucleotides are TGCGCCAGCAGCTTAGGGGACAGGGACTACAATGAGCAGTTCTTC.

The chain has TRBV4-3 and TRBJ2-2, with D uncertain. Germline CDR1 LGHNA, CDR2 YSLEER. The CDR3 sequence is 16 residues long. The V and J ends lost 1 base and 4 bases respectively, with 13 bases between them. CDR3 amino acids: CASSQGPQRATGELFF. The CDR3 DNA is TGCGCCAGCAGCCAAGGGCCACAGCGTGCCACCGGGGAGCTGTTTTTT.

The count of this clone is one. V usage is TRBV7-2 and J usage is TRBJ2-4; D unresolved. Germline V gene sequence: CDR1 SGHTA, CDR2 FQGNSA. The CDR3 extends over 15 amino acids. The V and J ends lost 5 bases and 7 bases respectively, with 18 bases between them. Here the CDR3 DNA reads TGTGCCAGCAGCCTAACCCACCTTCTAGGGAACATTCAGTACTTC. It translates to CASSLTHLLGNIQYF.

The rearrangement links TRBV7-3 to TRBJ2-1; TRBD2 agrees at 7 bases. CDR1 and CDR2 (germline): SGHTA, FQGTGA. With V trimmed by 4 bases and J by 6 bases, 9 bases remained unmatched. The CDR3 is made up of 15 amino acids. CDR3 nucleotides: TGTGCCAGCAGCTCGCGCGCGGGAGTGGTCAATGAGCAGTTCTTC. Translation gives CASSSRAGVVNEQFF.

The chain uses TRBV21-1 and TRBJ1-1. TRBV21-1 has pseudogene status. The CDR3 totals 21 residues. In DNA form, the CDR3 reads TGTGCCAGCAGCAAATGTAGGCAAATAGTATCACGGGGCCGGCGGAACACTGAAGCTTTCTTT. This translates into CASSKCRQIVSRGRRNTEAFF.

V usage is TRBV11-2 and J usage is TRBJ2-7; D may be TRBD2 (6 bases). The germline gives CDR1 SGHAT, CDR2 FQNNGV. The CDR3 covers 15 residues. Trimming removed 6 bases from V and 3 bases from J, with 18 bases in between. Here the CDR3 DNA reads TGTGCCAGCAGTGGGAGAGGCGGGAACGTCTACGAGCAGTACTTC. It translates to CASSGRGGNVYEQYF.

The chain links TRBV11-2 to TRBJ2-2; unclear D gene. Germline CDR1 reads SGHAT; CDR2 reads FQNNGV. The CDR3 loop spans 14 amino acids. V gave up 5 bases and J gave up 5 bases, with 12 bases separating them. The CDR3 region is CASSHLGVTGELFF. The CDR3 DNA follows: TGTGCCAGCAGCCACCTCGGAGTTACCGGGGAGCTGTTTTTT.

The chain joins TRBV5-1 to TRBJ2-5, with D maybe TRBD2 (5 bases). Germline V gene sequence: CDR1 SGHRS, CDR2 YFSETQ. V was shortened by 5 bases and J by 1 base, with 12 bases between the two germline ends. The CDR3 is 14 residues long. The CDR3 loop reads CASRSDFPQETQYF. DNA for the CDR3: TGCGCCAGCAGATCGGACTTTCCCCAAGAGACCCAGTACTTC.